This T cell receptor beta chain was identified in a study of cytomegalovirus exposure and HLA in healthy donors. Germline V gene sequence: CDR1 SGHRS, CDR2 YFSETQ. Deletions cut 6 bases from V and 3 bases from J, with 15 bases between. The CDR3 has 14 residues. Findings of the study overall: Prediction of most subjects' HLA-A and HLA-B alleles by TCR beta sequences was reportedly accurate.

Remarks on this clone: The antigen is undetermined.

The PCR contained 60 Vbeta and 13 Jbeta primers. The table came from immunoSEQ multiplex PCR; TCRdb's copy has only in-frame clones and leaves some out. The table has about 73,000 clones, around 75% seen once. The chain links TRBV5-1 to TRBJ1-2; tentatively, D is TRBD1 (6 bases). The sequence was collected from a man aged 65 to 79 in good health and CMV-seronegative. Sequencing input: PBMCs. The CDR3 nucleotides are TGCGCCAGCAAATTCGACAGGCTCGACTATGGCTACACCTTC. Translated: CASKFDRLDYGYTF.